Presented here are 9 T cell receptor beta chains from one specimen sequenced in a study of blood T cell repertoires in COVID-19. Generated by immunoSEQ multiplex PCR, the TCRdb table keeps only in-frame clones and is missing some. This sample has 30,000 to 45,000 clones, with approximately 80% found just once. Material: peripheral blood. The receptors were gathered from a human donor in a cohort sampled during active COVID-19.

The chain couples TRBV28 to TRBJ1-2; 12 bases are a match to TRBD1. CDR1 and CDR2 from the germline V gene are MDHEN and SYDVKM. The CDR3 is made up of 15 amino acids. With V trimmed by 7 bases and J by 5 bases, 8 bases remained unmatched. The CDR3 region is CASTYPGQGAYGYTF. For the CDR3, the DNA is TGTGCCAGCACCTACCCGGGACAGGGGGCTTATGGCTACACCTTC.

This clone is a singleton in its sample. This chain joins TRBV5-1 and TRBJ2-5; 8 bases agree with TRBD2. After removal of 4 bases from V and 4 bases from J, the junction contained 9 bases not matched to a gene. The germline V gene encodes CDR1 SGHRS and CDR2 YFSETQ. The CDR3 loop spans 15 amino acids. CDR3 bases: TGCGCCAGCAGCCCCGGGGGGGGTGTCGGAGAGACCCAGTACTTC. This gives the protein CASSPGGGVGETQYF.

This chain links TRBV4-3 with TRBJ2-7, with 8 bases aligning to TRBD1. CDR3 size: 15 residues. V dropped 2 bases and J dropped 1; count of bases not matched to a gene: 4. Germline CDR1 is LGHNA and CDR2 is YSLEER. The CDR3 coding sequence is TGCGCCAGCAGCCAACAGGGGGCTGCGTCCTACGAGCAGTACTTC. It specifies CASSQQGAASYEQYF.

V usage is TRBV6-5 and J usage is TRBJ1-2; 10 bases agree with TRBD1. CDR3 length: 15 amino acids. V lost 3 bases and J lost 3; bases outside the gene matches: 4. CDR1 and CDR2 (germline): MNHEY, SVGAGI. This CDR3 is CASSYRDRGHYGYTF. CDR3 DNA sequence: TGTGCCAGCAGTTATCGGGACAGGGGACACTATGGCTACACCTTC.

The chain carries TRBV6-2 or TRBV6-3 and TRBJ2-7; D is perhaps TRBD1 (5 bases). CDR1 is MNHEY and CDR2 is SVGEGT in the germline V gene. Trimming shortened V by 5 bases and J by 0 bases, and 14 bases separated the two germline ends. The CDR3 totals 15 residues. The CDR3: CASSTRNRYSYEQYF. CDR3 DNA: TGTGCCAGCAGTACCCGGAACAGGTACTCCTACGAGCAGTACTTC.

The CDR3 is CASSKLAGDTGELFF. The CDR3 DNA reads TGTGCCAGCTCCAAACTAGCGGGGGATACCGGGGAGCTGTTTTTT. The chain links TRBV6-4 to TRBJ2-2; TRBD2 matches at 11 bases. Germline loops: CDR1 MRHNA, CDR2 SNTAGT. The CDR3 loop spans 15 amino acids. With V trimmed by 8 bases and J by 5 bases, 7 bases remained unmatched.

The CDR3 coding sequence is TGTGCCAGCAGCGTTGGCAGCGGGGAAATCCTAGCCAAAAACATTCAGTACTTC. This encodes CASSVGSGEILAKNIQYF. The gene calls are TRBV9 and TRBJ2-4; 7 bases align to TRBD2. The CDR3 extends over 18 amino acids. The junction had 11 bases not matched to a gene; V was cut back by 2 bases and J by 0 bases. Per germline, CDR1 SGDLS and CDR2 YYNGEE.

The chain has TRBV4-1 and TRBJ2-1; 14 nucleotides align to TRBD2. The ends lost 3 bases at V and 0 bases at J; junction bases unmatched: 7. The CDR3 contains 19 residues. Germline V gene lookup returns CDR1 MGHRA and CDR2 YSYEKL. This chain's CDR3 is CASSHPGTSGGYSYNEQFF. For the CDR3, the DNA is TGCGCCAGCAGCCATCCCGGGACTAGCGGGGGCTACTCCTACAATGAGCAGTTCTTC.

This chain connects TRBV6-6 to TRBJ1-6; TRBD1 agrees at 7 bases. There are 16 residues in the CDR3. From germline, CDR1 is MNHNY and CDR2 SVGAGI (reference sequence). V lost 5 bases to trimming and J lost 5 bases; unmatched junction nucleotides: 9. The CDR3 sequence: CASSRQGGPDNSPLHF. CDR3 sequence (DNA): TGTGCCAGCAGTCGACAGGGAGGCCCCGATAATTCACCCCTCCACTTT.